Listed below are T cell receptor beta chains from one sample, sequenced in a study of blood T cell repertoires in COVID-19. TCRdb's copy holds only in-frame clones and misses some; the assay was immunoSEQ multiplex PCR. This table has under 300,000 clones, over 65% appearing once. Sequenced input: peripheral blood. The receptors were gathered from a man between 60 and 75 years old who had recovered from COVID-19. The CDR3 runs from the conserved cysteine through the conserved F or W. A D gene is named only where the DNA matches it firmly. Not all rows give a size; the values are once, few, many and, for expanded clones, a class.

DNA | CDR3 | J | size | D | V
TGTGCCAGCAGTGAAGCGCGTGGTCAGCCCCAGCATTTT | CASSEARGQPQHF | TRBJ1-5 | . | . | TRBV6-1
TGTGCCAGCAGCCACTCAGGGCTGAGGATCTACGAGCAGTACTTC | CASSHSGLRIYEQYF | TRBJ2-7 | . | . | TRBV3-1/TRBV3-2
TGTGCCAGCAGTTACCTGGACAGGAACACTGAAGCTTTCTTT | CASSYLDRNTEAFF | TRBJ1-1 | few | . | TRBV28
TGCAGTGCTAGACGCGGAACGCAGTATTTT | CSARRGTQYF | TRBJ2-3 | . | . | TRBV20-1
TGTGCCAGCAGCTTAGCCCTCGAGAGCGCTGGCTACACCTTC | CASSLALESAGYTF | TRBJ1-2 | . | . | TRBV7-9
TGTGCCTGGAGACTAGCGGGAGCCCCCGGGGAGCTGTTTTTT | CAWRLAGAPGELFF | TRBJ2-2 | . | TRBD2 | TRBV30
TGTGCCAGCAGCCCCAGCGCGACGAACACCGGGGAGCTGTTTTTT | CASSPSATNTGELFF | TRBJ2-2 | . | . | TRBV9
TGTGCCAGCTCACCCCGGGACAGGGCCCTCTACGAGCAGTACTTC | CASSPRDRALYEQYF | TRBJ2-7 | few | TRBD1 | TRBV18
TGTGCCAGCAGTTACGGGACAGGGTATTCGAGACCCCTCCACTTT | CASSYGTGYSRPLHF | TRBJ1-6 | once | TRBD1 | TRBV6-5
TGTGCCAGCAGAAACCGGGACTTCTCCTACAATGAGCAGTTCTTC | CASRNRDFSYNEQFF | TRBJ2-1 | many | . | TRBV6-5
TGTGCCAGCAGTTACTCTACTAGCGCGTTCACAGATACGCAGTATTTT | CASSYSTSAFTDTQYF | TRBJ2-3 | . | TRBD2 | TRBV6-5
TGTGCCACCGAGGCGGGAGGGCCGGGAGATACGCAGTATTTT | CATEAGGPGDTQYF | TRBJ2-3 | once | TRBD2 | TRBV15
TGCGCCAGCAGCGCCGGCACTAGCGGGGGTAGTAAACGGGCCGAGCAGTACTTC | CASSAGTSGGSKRAEQYF | TRBJ2-7 | few | TRBD2 | TRBV5-1
TGTGCCAGCAGCTACCGGGGATCTGGGGCCAACGTCCTGACTTTC | CASSYRGSGANVLTF | TRBJ2-6 | . | . | TRBV6-5
TGCAGCGTTGACGCCCAGCAAGAGACCCAGTACTTC | CSVDAQQETQYF | TRBJ2-5 | . | . | TRBV29-1
TGTGCCAGCAGTTACTCGACAGATCCAACCTACGAGCAGTACTTC | CASSYSTDPTYEQYF | TRBJ2-7 | . | . | TRBV6-5
TGTGCCAGCAGCCAAGGACAGAACACTGAAGCTTTCTTT | CASSQGQNTEAFF | TRBJ1-1 | . | . | TRBV7-9
TGTGCCAGCAGCGGGCAGAGCGGGGGGGCCTACGAGCAGTACTTC | CASSGQSGGAYEQYF | TRBJ2-7 | . | TRBD2 | TRBV11-2
TGTGCCAGCAGGGGACTGGCGGGGGGCTCGGAACACTTC | CASRGLAGGSEHF | TRBJ2-5 | once | TRBD2 | TRBV12-3/TRBV12-4
TGTGCCAGCAGCTTAGCGGGCAGGGGCGCAACTAATGAAAAACTGTTTTTT | CASSLAGRGATNEKLFF | TRBJ1-4 | . | . | TRBV7-2
TGCGCCAGCAGCCCGGGACTAGAGGCCGCCGCGGGCTACGAGCAGTACTTC | CASSPGLEAAAGYEQYF | TRBJ2-7 | . | TRBD2 | TRBV5-1
TGTGCCAGCAGCTTGGCCGGGAGCTCCTACGAGCAGTACTTC | CASSLAGSSYEQYF | TRBJ2-7 | few | . | TRBV5-6
TGCGCCAGCAGCCGTGGGCCCGCCGGACAGGGAAGTGAAAAACTGTTTTTT | CASSRGPAGQGSEKLFF | TRBJ1-4 | . | TRBD1 | TRBV5-1
TGCGCCAGCAGCGGGACAGCAGGGGGAAGCACAGATACGCAGTATTTT | CASSGTAGGSTDTQYF | TRBJ2-3 | . | TRBD1 | TRBV5-1
TGTGCCAGTAGTACTACAGGGGGCTCTAACTATGGCTACACCTTC | CASSTTGGSNYGYTF | TRBJ1-2 | . | TRBD1 | TRBV19
TGTGCCAGCAGCCACTGGGACAGACTGAGCCAGCCCCAGCATTTT | CASSHWDRLSQPQHF | TRBJ1-5 | . | TRBD1 | TRBV3-1/TRBV3-2
TGCGCCAGCAGCTTGTTCCCCCCTAGCGGAAAAGTCTACGAGCAGTACTTC | CASSLFPPSGKVYEQYF | TRBJ2-7 | . | TRBD2 | TRBV5-1
TGTGCCAGCAGCAGGACCTGGACAGGGCCTCCTGGGGAGCAGTACTTC | CASSRTWTGPPGEQYF | TRBJ2-7 | . | TRBD1 | TRBV28
TGTGCCAGCTCACCCAACCGGGACAGCTCTGGAAACACCATATATTTT | CASSPNRDSSGNTIYF | TRBJ1-3 | . | TRBD1 | TRBV18
TGCGCCAGCAGCCTACAAACAGGGACGAACACTGAAGCTTTCTTT | CASSLQTGTNTEAFF | TRBJ1-1 | . | . | TRBV5-1
TGTGCCAGCAGCTTCGCAAGACCGACCTCAGAGGGAAAACTGTTTTTT | CASSFARPTSEGKLFF | TRBJ1-4 | once | . | TRBV7-6
TGTGCCAGCAGTGTTGACATAAAAAACATTCAGTACTTC | CASSVDIKNIQYF | TRBJ2-4 | few | . | TRBV2
TGCGCCAGCAGCTTGGAGACTAGCGGAGTCGGGTCCGGGGAGCTGTTTTTT | CASSLETSGVGSGELFF | TRBJ2-2 | many | TRBD2 | TRBV5-1
TGTGCCAGCAGACCGGGACAGGGGTTGGAGACCCAGTACTTC | CASRPGQGLETQYF | TRBJ2-5 | . | TRBD1 | TRBV6-6
TGTGCCAGCAGCTTATATCCTAGTGTCGACGAGCAGTACTTC | CASSLYPSVDEQYF | TRBJ2-7 | . | . | TRBV11-1
TGCGCCAGCAGCCCGACAGGGGACGGCGAGCAGTACTTC | CASSPTGDGEQYF | TRBJ2-7 | once | TRBD1 | TRBV5-1
TGTGCCAGCAGCGTAGAAGCGGCTAATGAAAAACTGTTTTTT | CASSVEAANEKLFF | TRBJ1-4 | . | . | TRBV6-5
TGCGCCAGCAGCTTGGGACAGGGTAGGCAGCCCCAGCATTTT | CASSLGQGRQPQHF | TRBJ1-5 | few | TRBD1 | TRBV5-1
TGTGCCAGTAGTATTCGGGGGGCCACTGAAGCTTTCTTT | CASSIRGATEAFF | TRBJ1-1 | . | . | TRBV19
TGTGCCAGCTCACGGACAGGGGGCTACGAGCAGTACTTC | CASSRTGGYEQYF | TRBJ2-7 | . | TRBD1 | TRBV18
TGTGCCAGCAGTGAAGAAAGCGCGAACACCGGGGAGCTGTTTTTT | CASSEESANTGELFF | TRBJ2-2 | medium-sized | . | TRBV6-1
TGCGCCAGCAGCACCCAAGGGACAGTTTCCTCACCCCTCCACTTT | CASSTQGTVSSPLHF | TRBJ1-6 | few | TRBD1 | TRBV5-1
TGTGCCAGCAGTTACGATGGCAACTATGGCTACACCTTC | CASSYDGNYGYTF | TRBJ1-2 | . | . | TRBV6-5
TGTGCCAGCAGGTCCCCGGGGAGGGGCAGGGGGAACACCGGGGAGCTGTTTTTT | CASRSPGRGRGNTGELFF | TRBJ2-2 | . | . | TRBV9
TGTGCCAGCGACAACGGGACTAGCGGGAGCTGTGAGCAGTTCTTC | CASDNGTSGSCEQFF | TRBJ2-1 | . | . | TRBV21-1
TGTGCCAGTTACGGTCCGGGCACCGGGGAGCTGTTTTTT | CASYGPGTGELFF | TRBJ2-2 | . | . | TRBV27
TGTGCCAGTAGTACCGGGACAGGGTCAATCTACGAGCAGTACTTC | CASSTGTGSIYEQYF | TRBJ2-7 | . | TRBD1 | TRBV19
TGTGCCAGCAGTTCCCGTGTGGGGACTGGGGATGGCTACACCTTC | CASSSRVGTGDGYTF | TRBJ1-2 | few | . | TRBV27
TGCGCCAGCAGCTTGGCCTCGAACAGGGGGAATTCACCCCTCCACTTT | CASSLASNRGNSPLHF | TRBJ1-6 | few | TRBD1 | TRBV5-1
TGCGCCAGCAGCTTGGGGGTTAGAGGTTGGGAAGCTTTCTTT | CASSLGVRGWEAFF | TRBJ1-1 | . | . | TRBV5-1
TGTGCCAGCAGCCAGGGACTAGCGGGGGCCATTAGCACAGATACGCAGTATTTT | CASSQGLAGAISTDTQYF | TRBJ2-3 | . | TRBD2 | TRBV9
TGTGCCAGCAGCTTGGTCAGTAATTCACCCCTCCACTTT | CASSLVSNSPLHF | TRBJ1-6 | . | . | TRBV11-1
TGCAGCGTTGGCGCCGGGACTAGCGGACCAGAGACCCAGTACTTC | CSVGAGTSGPETQYF | TRBJ2-5 | . | TRBD2 | TRBV29-1
TGTGCCAGCAGCCCCTGGGGAGGGGGTGGTAGTGAAGCTTTCTTT | CASSPWGGGGSEAFF | TRBJ1-1 | many | . | TRBV11-2
TGTGCCAGTAGGCCCCGGGACTCACCCTACGAGCAGTACTTC | CASRPRDSPYEQYF | TRBJ2-7 | . | . | TRBV19
TGTGCCAGCAGTTTACAACAGGGTGGGGGAAATTCACCCCTCCACTTT | CASSLQQGGGNSPLHF | TRBJ1-6 | . | . | TRBV28
TGCGCCAGCAGCTTGGCCGAGACAGGGGGTAATTCACCCCTCCACTTT | CASSLAETGGNSPLHF | TRBJ1-6 | . | TRBD1 | TRBV5-1
TGCGCCAGCAGGCCCGAAGGTGGCGCCCGGGGATTGAAGTACGAGCAGTACTTC | CASRPEGGARGLKYEQYF | TRBJ2-7 | . | . | TRBV5-1
TGTGCCAGTAGTATCAGTCAGGCCGCCAGTGTATGCACCTTC | CASSISQAASVCTF | TRBJ1-2 | . | . | TRBV19